This TCR beta chain was identified in a study of spatial heterogeneity in lung cancer. Study in general: Alpha-chain sequences were consistently detected in smaller numbers than beta-chain sequences.

The time point was: blood at routine non-recurrence follow-up after resection. Whole RNA came from tumor, nontumor lung or frozen PBMC and was sequenced without being sorted. TCRdb used MiXCR to reprocess the 5' RACE reads, holding one entry per CDR3 protein. Counted here are more than 95,000 distinct CDR3 sequences, 12% occurring once; the ten biggest clones make up roughly 15%. The CDR3 covers 15 residues. Germline CDR1 is MDHEN and CDR2 is SYDVKM. The V end was cut by 3 bases, the J end by 3 bases, with 12 bases between. This clonotype originated in a male donor with early-stage non-small cell lung cancer. This rearrangement joins TRBV28 to TRBJ2-1; TRBD2 is a possible D gene (6 bases). This specimen was PBMCs, taken at follow-up. CDR3 amino acids: CASSFFGGGYNEQFF. The DNA of the CDR3 is TGTGCCAGCAGTTTCTTCGGGGGAGGCTACAATGAGCAGTTCTTC. Looking up the rest from reference TRBV28 and TRBJ2-1 gives the full variable domain: DVKVTQSSRYLVKRTGEKVFLECVQDMDHENMFWYRQDPGLGLRLIYFSYDVKMKEKGDIPEGYSVSREKKERFSLILESASTNQTSMYLCASSFFGGGYNEQFFGPGTRLTVL.